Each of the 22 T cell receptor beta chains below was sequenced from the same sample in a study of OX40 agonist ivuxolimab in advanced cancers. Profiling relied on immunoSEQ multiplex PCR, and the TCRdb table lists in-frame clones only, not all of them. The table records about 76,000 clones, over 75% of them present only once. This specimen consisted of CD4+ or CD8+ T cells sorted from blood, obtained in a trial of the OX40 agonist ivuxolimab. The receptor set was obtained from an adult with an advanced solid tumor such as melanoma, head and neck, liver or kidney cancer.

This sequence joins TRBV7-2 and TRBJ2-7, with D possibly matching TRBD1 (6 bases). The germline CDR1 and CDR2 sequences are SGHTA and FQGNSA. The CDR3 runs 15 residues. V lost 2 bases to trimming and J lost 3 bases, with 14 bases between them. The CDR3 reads CASSLSGTPDYEQYF. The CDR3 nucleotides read TGTGCCAGCAGCTTATCTGGGACACCCGACTACGAGCAGTACTTC.

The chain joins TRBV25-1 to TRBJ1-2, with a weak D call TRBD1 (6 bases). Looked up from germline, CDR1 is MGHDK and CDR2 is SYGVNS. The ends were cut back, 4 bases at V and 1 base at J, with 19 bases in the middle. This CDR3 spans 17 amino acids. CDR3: CASSGAGATGFNYGYTF. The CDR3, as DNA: TGTGCCAGCAGTGGGGCAGGGGCTACGGGGTTTAACTATGGCTACACCTTC.

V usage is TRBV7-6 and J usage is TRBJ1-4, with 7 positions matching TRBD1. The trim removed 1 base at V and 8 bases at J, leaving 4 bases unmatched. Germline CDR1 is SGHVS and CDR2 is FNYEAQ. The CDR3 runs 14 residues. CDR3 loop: CASSLDRGQEKLFF. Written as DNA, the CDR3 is TGTGCCAGCAGCTTAGACAGGGGACAGGAAAAACTGTTTTTT.

The CDR3 bases are TGTGCCAGCAGTTTAGGGCAGGAGAATCAGCCCCAGCATTTT. Amino acid sequence: CASSLGQENQPQHF. The rearrangement uses TRBV27 and TRBJ1-5; D gene uncertain. The CDR3 runs 14 residues. Germline values: CDR1 MNHEY, CDR2 SMNVEV (reference sequence). V was cut by 2 bases and J by 4 bases, with 9 bases left in between.

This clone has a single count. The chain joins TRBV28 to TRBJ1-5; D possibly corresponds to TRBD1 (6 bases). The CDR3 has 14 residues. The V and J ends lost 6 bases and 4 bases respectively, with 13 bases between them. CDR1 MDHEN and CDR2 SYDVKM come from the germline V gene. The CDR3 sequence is CASRQGPGNQPQHF. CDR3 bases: TGTGCCAGCAGGCAGGGGCCGGGGAATCAGCCCCAGCATTTT.

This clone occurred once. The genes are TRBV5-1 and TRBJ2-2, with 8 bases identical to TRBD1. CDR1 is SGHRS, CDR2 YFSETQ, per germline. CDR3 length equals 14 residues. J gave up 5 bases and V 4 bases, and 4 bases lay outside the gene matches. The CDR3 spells CASSGQGLTGELFF. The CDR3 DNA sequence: TGCGCCAGCAGCGGACAGGGTTTGACCGGGGAGCTGTTTTTT.

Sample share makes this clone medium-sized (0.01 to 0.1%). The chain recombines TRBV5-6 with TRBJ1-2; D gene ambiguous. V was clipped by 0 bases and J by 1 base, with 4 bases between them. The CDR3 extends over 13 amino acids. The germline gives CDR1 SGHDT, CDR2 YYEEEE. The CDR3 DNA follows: TGTGCCAGCAGCTTGGCTGATAACTATGGCTACACCTTC. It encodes CASSLADNYGYTF. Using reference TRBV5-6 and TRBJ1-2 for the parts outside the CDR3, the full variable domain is DAGVTQSPTHLIKTRGQQVTLRCSPKSGHDTVSWYQQALGQGPQFIFQYYEEEERQRGNFPDRFSGHQFPNYSSELNVNALLLGDSALYLCASSLADNYGYTFGSGTRLTVV.

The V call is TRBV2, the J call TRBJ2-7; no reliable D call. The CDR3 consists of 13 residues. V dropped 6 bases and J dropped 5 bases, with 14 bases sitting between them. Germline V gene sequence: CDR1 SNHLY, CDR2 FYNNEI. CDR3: CASRDGAENEQYF. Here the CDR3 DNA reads TGTGCCAGCAGGGACGGTGCCGAGAACGAGCAGTACTTC.

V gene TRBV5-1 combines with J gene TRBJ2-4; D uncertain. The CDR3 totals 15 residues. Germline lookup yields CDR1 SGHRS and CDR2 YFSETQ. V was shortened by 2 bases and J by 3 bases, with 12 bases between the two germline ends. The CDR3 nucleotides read TGCGCCAGCAGCTTAGACCCGTTGGGCAAAAACATTCAGTACTTC. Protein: CASSLDPLGKNIQYF.

In nucleotides, the CDR3 is TGCAGCGTTGAAGTTTTCGGACAGGGTCGACAGTTCTTC. It specifies CSVEVFGQGRQFF. The chain combines TRBV29-1 with TRBJ2-1, with 8 nucleotides matching TRBD1. J gave up 13 bases and V 1 base, and 9 bases lay outside the gene matches. The CDR3 is 13 amino acids. CDR1 SQVTM and CDR2 ANQGSEA come from the germline V gene.

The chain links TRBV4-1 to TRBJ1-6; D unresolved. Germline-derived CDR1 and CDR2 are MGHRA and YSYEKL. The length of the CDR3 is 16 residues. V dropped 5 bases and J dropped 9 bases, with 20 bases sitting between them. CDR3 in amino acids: CASSTQNGNPVSPLHF. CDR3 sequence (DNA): TGCGCCAGCAGCACGCAGAACGGGAACCCTGTTTCACCCCTCCACTTT.

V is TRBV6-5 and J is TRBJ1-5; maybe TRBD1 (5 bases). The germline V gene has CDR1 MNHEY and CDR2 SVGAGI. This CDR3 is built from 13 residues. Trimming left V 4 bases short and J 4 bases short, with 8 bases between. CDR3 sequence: CASSFQGNQPQHF. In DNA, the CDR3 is TGTGCCAGCAGTTTCCAGGGAAATCAGCCCCAGCATTTT.

CDR3 sequence: CASIHPNTGELFF. The DNA for the CDR3 is TGTGCCAGTATCCACCCGAACACCGGGGAGCTGTTTTTT. This chain joins TRBV19 and TRBJ2-2; D unclear. The germline V gene encodes CDR1 LNHDA and CDR2 SQIVND (reference sequence). The CDR3 is 13 amino acids. With 7 bases removed from V and 0 bases from J, the gap between germline ends came to 6 bases.

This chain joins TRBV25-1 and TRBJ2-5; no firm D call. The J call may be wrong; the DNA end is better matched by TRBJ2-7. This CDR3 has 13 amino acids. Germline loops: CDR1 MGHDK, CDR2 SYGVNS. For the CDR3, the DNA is TGTGCCAGCAGTGACAGGTTCCCCTACGAGCAGTACTTC. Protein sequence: CASSDRFPYEQYF.

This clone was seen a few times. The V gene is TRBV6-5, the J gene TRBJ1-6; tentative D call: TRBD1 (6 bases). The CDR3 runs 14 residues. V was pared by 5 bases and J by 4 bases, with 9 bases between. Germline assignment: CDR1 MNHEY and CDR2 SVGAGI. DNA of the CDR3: TGTGCCAGCAGTCAACAGGGTTATAATTCACCCCTCCACTTT. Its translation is CASSQQGYNSPLHF.

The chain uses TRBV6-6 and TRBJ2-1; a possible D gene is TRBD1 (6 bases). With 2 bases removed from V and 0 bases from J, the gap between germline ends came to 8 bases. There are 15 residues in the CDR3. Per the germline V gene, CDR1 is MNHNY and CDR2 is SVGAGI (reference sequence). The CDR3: CASSYRGSSYNEQFF. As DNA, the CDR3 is TGTGCCAGCAGTTACAGGGGGAGCTCCTACAATGAGCAGTTCTTC.

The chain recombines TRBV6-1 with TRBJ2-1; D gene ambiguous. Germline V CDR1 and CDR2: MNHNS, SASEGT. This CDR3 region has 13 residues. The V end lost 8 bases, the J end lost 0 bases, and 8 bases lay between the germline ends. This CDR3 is CASGLLSYNEQFF. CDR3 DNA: TGTGCCAGCGGGCTCCTCTCCTACAATGAGCAGTTCTTC.

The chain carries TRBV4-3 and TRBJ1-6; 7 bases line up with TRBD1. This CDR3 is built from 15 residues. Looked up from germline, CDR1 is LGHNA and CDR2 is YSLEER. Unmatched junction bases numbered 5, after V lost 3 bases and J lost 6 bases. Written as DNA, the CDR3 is TGCGCCAGCAGCCATTTGACAGGGAGTAATTCACCCCTCCACTTT. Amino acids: CASSHLTGSNSPLHF.

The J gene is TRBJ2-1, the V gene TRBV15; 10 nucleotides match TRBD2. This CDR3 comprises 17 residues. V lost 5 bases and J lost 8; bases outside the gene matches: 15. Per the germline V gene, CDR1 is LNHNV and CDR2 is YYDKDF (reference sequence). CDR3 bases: TGTGCCACCAGCGGCCGTTGGGCTAGCGGGAGTATCGATGAGCAGTTCTTC. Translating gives CATSGRWASGSIDEQFF. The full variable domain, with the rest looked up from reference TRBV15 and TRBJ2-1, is DAMVIQNPRYQVTQFGKPVTLSCSQTLNHNVMYWYQQKSSQAPKLLFHYYDKDFNNEADTPDNFQSRRPNTSFCFLDIRSPGLGDTAMYLCATSGRWASGSIDEQFFGPGTRLTVL.

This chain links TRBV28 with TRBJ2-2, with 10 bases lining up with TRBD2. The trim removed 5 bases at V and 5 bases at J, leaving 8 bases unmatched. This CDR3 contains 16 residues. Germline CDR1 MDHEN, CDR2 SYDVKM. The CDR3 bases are TGTGCCAGCAGTCACCGGACTAGCGGAGGGACCGGGGAGCTGTTTTTT. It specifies CASSHRTSGGTGELFF.

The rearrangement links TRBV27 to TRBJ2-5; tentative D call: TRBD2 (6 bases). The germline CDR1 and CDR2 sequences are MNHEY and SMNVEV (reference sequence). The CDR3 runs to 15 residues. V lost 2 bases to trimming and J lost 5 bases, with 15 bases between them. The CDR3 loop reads CASSLRAGRLETQYF. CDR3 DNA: TGTGCCAGCAGTTTAAGGGCAGGGAGGCTGGAGACCCAGTACTTC.

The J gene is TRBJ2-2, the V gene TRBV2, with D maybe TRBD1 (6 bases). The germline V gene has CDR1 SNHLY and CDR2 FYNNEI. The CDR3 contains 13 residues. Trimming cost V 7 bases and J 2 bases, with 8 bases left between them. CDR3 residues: CASKGVNTGELFF. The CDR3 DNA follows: TGTGCCAGCAAGGGGGTAAACACCGGGGAGCTGTTTTTT.